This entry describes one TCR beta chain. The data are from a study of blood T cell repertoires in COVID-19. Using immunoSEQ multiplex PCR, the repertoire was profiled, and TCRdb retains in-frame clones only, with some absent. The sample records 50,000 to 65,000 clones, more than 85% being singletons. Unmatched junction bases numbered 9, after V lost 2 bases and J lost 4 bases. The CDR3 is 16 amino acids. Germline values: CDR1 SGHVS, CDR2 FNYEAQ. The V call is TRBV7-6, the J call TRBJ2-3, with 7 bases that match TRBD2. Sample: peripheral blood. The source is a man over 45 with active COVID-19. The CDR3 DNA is TGTGCCAGCAGCTTATATGAGAGCGGGACCCCAGATACGCAGTATTTT. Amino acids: CASSLYESGTPDTQYF. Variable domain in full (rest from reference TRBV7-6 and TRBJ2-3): GAGVSQSPRYKVTKRGQDVALRCDPISGHVSLYWYRQALGQGPEFLTYFNYEAQQDKSGLPNDRFSAERPEGSISTLTIQRTEQRDSAMYRCASSLYESGTPDTQYFGPGTRLTVL.